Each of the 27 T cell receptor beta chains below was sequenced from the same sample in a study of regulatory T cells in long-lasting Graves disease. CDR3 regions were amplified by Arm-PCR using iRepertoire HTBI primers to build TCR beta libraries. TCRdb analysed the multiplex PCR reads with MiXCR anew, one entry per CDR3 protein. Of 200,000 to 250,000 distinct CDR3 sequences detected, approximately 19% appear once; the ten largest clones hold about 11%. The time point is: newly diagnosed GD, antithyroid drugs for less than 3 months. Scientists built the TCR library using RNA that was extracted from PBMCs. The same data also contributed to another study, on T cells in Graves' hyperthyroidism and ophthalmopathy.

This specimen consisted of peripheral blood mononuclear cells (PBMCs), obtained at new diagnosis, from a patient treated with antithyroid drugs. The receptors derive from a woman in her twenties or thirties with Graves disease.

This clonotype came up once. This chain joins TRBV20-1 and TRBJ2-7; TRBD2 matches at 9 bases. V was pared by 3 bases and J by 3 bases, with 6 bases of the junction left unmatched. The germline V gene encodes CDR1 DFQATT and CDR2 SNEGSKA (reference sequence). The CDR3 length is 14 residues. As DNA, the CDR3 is TGCAGTGCTAGTATTAGCGGGAGACTCTACGAGCAGTACTTC. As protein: CSASISGRLYEQYF.

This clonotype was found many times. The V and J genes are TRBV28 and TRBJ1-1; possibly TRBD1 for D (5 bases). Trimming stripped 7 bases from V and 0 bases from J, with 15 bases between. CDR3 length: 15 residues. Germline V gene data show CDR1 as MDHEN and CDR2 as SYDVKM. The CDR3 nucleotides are TGTGCCAGCATCTGGGGGGGGAGCTTGAACACTGAAGCTTTCTTT. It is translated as CASIWGGSLNTEAFF.

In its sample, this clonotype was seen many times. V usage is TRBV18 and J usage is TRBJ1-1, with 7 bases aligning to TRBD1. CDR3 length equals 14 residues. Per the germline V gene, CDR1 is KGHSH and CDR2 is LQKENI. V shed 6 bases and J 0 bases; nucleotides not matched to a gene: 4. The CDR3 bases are TGTGCCAGCTCGCAGGGACAGTTGAACACTGAAGCTTTCTTT. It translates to CASSQGQLNTEAFF.

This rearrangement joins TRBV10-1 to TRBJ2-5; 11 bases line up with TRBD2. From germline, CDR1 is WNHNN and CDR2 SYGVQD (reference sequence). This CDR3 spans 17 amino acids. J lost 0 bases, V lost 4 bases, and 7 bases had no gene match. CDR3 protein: CASSAASGRPYQETQYF. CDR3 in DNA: TGCGCCAGCAGTGCGGCTAGCGGGAGGCCTTACCAAGAGACCCAGTACTTC.

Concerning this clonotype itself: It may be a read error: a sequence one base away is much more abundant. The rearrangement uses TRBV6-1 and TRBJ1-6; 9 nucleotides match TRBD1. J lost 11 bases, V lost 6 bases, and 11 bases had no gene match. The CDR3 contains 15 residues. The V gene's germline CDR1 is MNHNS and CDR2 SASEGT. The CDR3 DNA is TGTGCCAGCAGCCCCGGGACAGGGTGGAGTCCACCCCTCCACTTT. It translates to CASSPGTGWSPPLHF.

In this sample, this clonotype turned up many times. This CDR3 reads CASSLTPGGREAFF. DNA of the CDR3: TGTGCCAGCAGTCTAACACCGGGGGGGCGTGAAGCTTTCTTT. J is TRBJ1-1 and V is TRBV28; D possibly corresponds to TRBD1 (6 bases). Per the germline V gene, CDR1 is MDHEN and CDR2 is SYDVKM. The germline V and J ends were trimmed by 5 bases and 7 bases, with 17 bases remaining between them. There are 14 residues in the CDR3.

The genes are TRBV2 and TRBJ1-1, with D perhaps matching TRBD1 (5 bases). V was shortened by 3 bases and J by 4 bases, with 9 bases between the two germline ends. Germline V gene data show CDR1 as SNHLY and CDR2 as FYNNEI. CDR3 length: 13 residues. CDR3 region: CASSDGGSTEAFF. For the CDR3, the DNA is TGTGCCAGCAGTGATGGGGGGAGCACTGAAGCTTTCTTT.

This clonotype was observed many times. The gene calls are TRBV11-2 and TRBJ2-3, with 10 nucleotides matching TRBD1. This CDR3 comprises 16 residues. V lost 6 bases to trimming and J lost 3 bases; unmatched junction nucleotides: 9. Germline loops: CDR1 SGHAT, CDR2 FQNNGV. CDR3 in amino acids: CASSLKAGQGTDTQYF. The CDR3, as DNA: TGTGCCAGCAGTTTGAAGGCGGGACAGGGGACAGATACGCAGTATTTT.

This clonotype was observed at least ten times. In DNA, the CDR3 is TGTGCCAGCTCACCATTTGAAGAGAGGCCCCAGCATTTT. Its translation: CASSPFEERPQHF. The genes are TRBV18 and TRBJ1-5, with D hard to call. CDR3 size: 13 residues. Trimming left V 2 bases short and J 9 bases short, with 11 bases between. Germline V gene data show CDR1 as KGHSH and CDR2 as LQKENI.

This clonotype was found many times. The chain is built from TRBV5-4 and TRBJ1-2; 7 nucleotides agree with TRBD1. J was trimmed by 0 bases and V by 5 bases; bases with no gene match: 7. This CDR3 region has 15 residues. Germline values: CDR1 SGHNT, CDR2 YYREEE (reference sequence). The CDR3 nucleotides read TGTGCCAGCAGTAAGGGACAGAACTCTAACTATGGCTACACCTTC. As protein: CASSKGQNSNYGYTF.

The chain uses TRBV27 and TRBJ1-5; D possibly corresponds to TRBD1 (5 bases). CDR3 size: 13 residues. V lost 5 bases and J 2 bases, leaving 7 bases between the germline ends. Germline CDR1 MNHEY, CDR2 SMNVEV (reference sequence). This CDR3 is CASSEQGNQPQHF. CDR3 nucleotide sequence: TGTGCCAGCAGTGAACAGGGCAATCAGCCCCAGCATTTT.

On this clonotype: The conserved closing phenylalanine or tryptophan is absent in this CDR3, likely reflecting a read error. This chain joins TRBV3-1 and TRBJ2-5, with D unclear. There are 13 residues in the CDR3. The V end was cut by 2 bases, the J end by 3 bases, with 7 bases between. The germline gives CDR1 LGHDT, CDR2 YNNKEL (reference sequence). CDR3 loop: CASSQIGEETQYY. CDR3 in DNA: TGTGCCAGCAGCCAAATCGGAGAAGAGACCCAGTACTAC.

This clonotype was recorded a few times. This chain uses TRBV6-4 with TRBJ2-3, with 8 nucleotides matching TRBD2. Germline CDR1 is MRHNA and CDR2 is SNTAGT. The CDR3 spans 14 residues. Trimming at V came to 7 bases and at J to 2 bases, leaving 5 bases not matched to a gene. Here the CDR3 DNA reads TGTGCCAGCAAGGCGGGAGGCAACACAGATACGCAGTATTTT. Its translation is CASKAGGNTDTQYF.

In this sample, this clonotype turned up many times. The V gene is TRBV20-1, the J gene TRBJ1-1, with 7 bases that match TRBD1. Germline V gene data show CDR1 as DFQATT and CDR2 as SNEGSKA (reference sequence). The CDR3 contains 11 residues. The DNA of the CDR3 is TGCACTGTAGGGGGCAACACTGAAGCTTTCTTT. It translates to CTVGGNTEAFF.

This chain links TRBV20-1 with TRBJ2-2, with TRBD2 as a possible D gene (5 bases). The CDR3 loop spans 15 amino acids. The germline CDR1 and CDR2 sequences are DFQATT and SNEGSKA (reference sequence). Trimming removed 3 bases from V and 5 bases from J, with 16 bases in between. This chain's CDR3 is CSARGGGRLTGELFF. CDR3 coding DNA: TGCAGTGCTAGGGGCGGAGGAAGGCTGACCGGGGAGCTGTTTTTT.

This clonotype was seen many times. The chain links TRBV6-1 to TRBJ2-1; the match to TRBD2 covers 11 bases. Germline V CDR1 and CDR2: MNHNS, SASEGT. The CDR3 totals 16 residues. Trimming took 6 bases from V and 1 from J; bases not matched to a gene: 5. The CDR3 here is CASRDLAGGSYNEQFF. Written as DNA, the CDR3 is TGTGCCAGCAGGGATCTAGCGGGAGGATCCTACAATGAGCAGTTCTTC.

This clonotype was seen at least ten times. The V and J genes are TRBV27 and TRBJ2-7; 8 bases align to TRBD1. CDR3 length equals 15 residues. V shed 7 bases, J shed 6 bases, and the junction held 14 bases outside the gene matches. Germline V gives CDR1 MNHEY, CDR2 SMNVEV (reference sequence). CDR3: CASTTRRGPAPEQYF. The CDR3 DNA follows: TGTGCCAGCACTACGCGCAGGGGGCCGGCCCCCGAGCAGTACTTC.

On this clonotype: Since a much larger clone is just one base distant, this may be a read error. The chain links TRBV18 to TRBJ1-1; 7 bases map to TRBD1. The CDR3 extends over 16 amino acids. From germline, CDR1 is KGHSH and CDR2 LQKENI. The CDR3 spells CASSPLPRQGDTEASF. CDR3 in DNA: TGTGCCAGCTCACCACTCCCCCGACAGGGAGACACTGAAGCTTCCTTT.

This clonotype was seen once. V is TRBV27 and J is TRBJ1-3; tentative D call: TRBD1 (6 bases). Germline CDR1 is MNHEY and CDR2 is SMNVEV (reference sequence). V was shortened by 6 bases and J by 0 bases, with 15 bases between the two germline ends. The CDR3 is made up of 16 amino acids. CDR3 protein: CASRKIRQVSGNTIYF. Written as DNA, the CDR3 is TGTGCCAGCAGAAAAATCCGACAGGTCTCTGGAAACACCATATATTTT.

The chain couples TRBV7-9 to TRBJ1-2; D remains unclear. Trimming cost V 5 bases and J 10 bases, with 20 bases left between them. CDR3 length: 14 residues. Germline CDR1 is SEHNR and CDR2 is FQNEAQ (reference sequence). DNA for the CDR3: TGTGCCAGCAGCCTAACCTCTGTGGAGGGCTCCTACACCTTC. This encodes CASSLTSVEGSYTF.

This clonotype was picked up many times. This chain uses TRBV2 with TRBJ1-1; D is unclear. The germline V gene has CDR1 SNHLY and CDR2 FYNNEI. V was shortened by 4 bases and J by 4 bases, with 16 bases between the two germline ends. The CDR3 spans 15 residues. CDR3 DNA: TGTGCCAGCAGTGGCGACTGGACCTCGGGCACTGAAGCTTTCTTT. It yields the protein CASSGDWTSGTEAFF.

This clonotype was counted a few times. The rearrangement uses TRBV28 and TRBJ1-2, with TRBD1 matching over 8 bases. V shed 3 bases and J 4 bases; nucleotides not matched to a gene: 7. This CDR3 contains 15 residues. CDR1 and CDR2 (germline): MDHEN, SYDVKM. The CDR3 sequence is CASSFPGTGLYGYTF. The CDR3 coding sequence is TGTGCCAGCAGTTTCCCTGGGACAGGCCTCTATGGCTACACCTTC.

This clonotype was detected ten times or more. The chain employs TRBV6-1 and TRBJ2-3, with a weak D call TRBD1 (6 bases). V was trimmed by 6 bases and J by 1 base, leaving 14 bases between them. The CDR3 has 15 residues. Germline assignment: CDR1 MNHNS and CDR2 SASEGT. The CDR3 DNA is TGTGCCAGCAGGAAACAGGGTGTGGGCACAGATACGCAGTATTTT. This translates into CASRKQGVGTDTQYF.

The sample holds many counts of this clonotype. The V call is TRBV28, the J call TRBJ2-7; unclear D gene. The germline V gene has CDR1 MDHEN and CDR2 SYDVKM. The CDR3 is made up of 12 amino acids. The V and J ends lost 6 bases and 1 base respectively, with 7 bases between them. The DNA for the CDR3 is TGTGCCAGCAGCTTTGTGTCCTACGAGCAGTACTTC. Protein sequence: CASSFVSYEQYF.

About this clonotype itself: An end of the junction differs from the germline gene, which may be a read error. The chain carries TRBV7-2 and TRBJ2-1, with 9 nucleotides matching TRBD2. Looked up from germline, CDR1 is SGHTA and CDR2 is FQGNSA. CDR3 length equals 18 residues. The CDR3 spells CASSLELAGGPSDNEQFF. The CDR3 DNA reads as TGTGCCAGCAGCTTAGAGCTTGCGGGAGGGCCCTCCGACAATGAGCAGTTCTTC.

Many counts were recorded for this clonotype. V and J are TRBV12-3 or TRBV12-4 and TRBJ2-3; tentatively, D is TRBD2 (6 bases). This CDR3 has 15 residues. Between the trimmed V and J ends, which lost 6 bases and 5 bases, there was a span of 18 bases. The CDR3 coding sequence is TGTGCCAGCAGCCGCCTTGGAGGGAGTAGAGATACGCAGTATTTT. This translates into CASSRLGGSRDTQYF.

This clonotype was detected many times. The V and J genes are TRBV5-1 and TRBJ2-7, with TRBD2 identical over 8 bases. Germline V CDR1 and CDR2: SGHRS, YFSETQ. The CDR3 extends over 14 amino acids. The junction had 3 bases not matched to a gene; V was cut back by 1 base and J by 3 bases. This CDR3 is CASSLSGSLYEQYF. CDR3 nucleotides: TGCGCCAGCAGCTTGAGCGGGAGCCTCTACGAGCAGTACTTC.